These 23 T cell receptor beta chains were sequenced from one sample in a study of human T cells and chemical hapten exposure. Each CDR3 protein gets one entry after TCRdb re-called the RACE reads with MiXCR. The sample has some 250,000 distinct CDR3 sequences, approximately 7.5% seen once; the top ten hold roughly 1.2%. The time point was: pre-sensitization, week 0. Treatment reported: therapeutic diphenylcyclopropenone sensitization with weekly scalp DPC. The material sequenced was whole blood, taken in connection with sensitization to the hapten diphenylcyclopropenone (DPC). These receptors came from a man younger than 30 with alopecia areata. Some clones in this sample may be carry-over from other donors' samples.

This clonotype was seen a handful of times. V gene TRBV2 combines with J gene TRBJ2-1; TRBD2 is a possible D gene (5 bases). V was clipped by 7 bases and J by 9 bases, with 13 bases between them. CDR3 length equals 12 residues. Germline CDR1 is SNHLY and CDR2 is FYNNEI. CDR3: CASNLVLGEQFF. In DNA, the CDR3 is TGTGCCAGCAACTTAGTACTAGGTGAGCAGTTCTTC.

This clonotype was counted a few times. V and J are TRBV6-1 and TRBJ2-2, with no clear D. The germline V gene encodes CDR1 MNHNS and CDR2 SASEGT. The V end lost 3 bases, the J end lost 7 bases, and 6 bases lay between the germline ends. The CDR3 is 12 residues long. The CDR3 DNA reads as TGTGCCAGCAGTGATTGGGTCGGGGAGCTGTTTTTT. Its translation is CASSDWVGELFF.

The CDR3: CASRTSSGEQFF. In DNA form, the CDR3 reads TGTGCCAGCAGGACTAGCAGCGGTGAGCAGTTCTTC. The chain has TRBV12-3 or TRBV12-4 and TRBJ2-1; 7 positions match TRBD2. The trim removed 6 bases at V and 9 bases at J, leaving 5 bases unmatched. The length of the CDR3 is 12 residues.

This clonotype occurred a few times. CDR3: CSVARQGASTDTQYF. The CDR3 DNA follows: TGCAGCGTCGCCAGACAGGGGGCGAGCACAGATACGCAGTATTTT. The V gene is TRBV29-1, the J gene TRBJ2-3, with 10 bases identical to TRBD1. The CDR3 sequence is 15 residues long. The V segment lost 6 bases and the J segment 0 bases; nucleotides outside the gene matches: 6. CDR1 and CDR2 from the germline V gene are SQVTM and ANQGSEA.

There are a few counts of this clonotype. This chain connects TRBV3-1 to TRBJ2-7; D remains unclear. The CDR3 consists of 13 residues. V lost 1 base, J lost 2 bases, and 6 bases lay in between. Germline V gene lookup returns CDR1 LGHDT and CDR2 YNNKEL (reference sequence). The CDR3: CASSQGETYEQYF. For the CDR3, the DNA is TGTGCCAGCAGCCAAGGCGAGACCTACGAGCAGTACTTC.

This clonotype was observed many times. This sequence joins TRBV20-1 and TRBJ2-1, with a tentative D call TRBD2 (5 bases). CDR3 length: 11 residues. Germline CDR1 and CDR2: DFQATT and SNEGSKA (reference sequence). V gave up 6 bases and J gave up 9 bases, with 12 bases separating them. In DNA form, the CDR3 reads TGCAGTGCGTCGATAGGAGGTGAGCAGTTCTTC. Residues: CSASIGGEQFF.

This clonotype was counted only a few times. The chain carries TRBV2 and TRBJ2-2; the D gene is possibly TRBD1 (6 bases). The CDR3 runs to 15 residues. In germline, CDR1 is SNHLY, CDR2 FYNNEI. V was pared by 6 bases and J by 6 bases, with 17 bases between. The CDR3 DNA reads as TGTGCCAGCAGAATTTCGGACAGCTTATCCGGGGAGCTGTTTTTT. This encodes CASRISDSLSGELFF.

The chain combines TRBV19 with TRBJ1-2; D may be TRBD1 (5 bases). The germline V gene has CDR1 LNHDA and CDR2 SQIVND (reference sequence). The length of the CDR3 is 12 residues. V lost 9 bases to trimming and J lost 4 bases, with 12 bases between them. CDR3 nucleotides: TGTGCCAGCAAGACAGTACCCTATGGCTACACCTTC. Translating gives CASKTVPYGYTF.

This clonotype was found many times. In nucleotides, the CDR3 is TGCGCCAGCAGCCTGACAGGGGTGACTGAAGCTTTCTTT. This codes for CASSLTGVTEAFF. The gene calls are TRBV5-1 and TRBJ1-1; 8 nucleotides line up with TRBD1. There are 13 residues in the CDR3. V was pared by 4 bases and J by 5 bases, with 4 bases of the junction left unmatched. The V gene's germline CDR1 is SGHRS and CDR2 YFSETQ. Drawing the rest from reference TRBV5-1 and TRBJ1-1, the complete variable domain is KAGVTQTPRYLIKTRGQQVTLSCSPISGHRSVSWYQQTPGQGLQFLFEYFSETQRNKGNFPGRFSGRQFSNSRSEMNVSTLELGDSALYLCASSLTGVTEAFFGQGTRLTVV.

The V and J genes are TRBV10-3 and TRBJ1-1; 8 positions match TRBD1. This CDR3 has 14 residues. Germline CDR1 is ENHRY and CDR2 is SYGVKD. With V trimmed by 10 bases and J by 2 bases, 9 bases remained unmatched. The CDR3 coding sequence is TGTGCCAGCCGAGACAGGGGACCTAACACTGAAGCTTTCTTT. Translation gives CASRDRGPNTEAFF.

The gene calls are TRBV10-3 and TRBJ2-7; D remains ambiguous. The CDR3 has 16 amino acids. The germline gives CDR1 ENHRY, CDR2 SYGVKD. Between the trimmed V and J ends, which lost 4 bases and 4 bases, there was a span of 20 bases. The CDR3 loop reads CAISGRTDNFFYEQYF. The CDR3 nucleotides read TGTGCCATCAGTGGAAGGACGGATAACTTTTTTTACGAGCAGTACTTC.

CDR3 loop: CASSSDAKGGVPGNQPQHF. CDR3 nucleotide sequence: TGTGCCAGCAGCTCCGATGCGAAGGGAGGGGTACCCGGCAATCAGCCCCAGCATTTT. The rearrangement links TRBV7-9 to TRBJ1-5; tentative D call: TRBD1 (5 bases). The CDR3 is 19 residues long. The germline V gene has CDR1 SEHNR and CDR2 FQNEAQ (reference sequence). Trimming removed 4 bases from V and 2 bases from J, with 24 bases in between.

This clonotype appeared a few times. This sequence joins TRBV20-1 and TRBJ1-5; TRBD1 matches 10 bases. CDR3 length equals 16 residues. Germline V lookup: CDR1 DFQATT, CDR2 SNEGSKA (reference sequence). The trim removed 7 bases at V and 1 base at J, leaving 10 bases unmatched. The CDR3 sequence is CSVIGDRGKSNQPQHF. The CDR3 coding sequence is TGCAGTGTCATAGGGGACAGGGGAAAAAGCAATCAGCCCCAGCATTTT.

The CDR3 region has the DNA TGCAGCGTGCGCGGCAGGGAGACTGAAGCTTTCTTT. Translating gives CSVRGRETEAFF. The chain joins TRBV29-1 to TRBJ1-1, with a tentative D call TRBD1 (5 bases). This CDR3 spans 12 amino acids. The germline CDR1 and CDR2 sequences are SQVTM and ANQGSEA. Trimming removed 6 bases from V and 5 bases from J, with 13 bases in between.

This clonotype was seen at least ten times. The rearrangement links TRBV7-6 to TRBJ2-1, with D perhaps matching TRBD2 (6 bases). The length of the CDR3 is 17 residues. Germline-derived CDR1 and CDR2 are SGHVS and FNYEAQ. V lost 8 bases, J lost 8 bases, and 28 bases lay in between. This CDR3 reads CASSTGTAGSRVDEQFF. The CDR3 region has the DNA TGTGCCAGCTCGACCGGGACGGCGGGATCCCGAGTCGATGAGCAGTTCTTC.

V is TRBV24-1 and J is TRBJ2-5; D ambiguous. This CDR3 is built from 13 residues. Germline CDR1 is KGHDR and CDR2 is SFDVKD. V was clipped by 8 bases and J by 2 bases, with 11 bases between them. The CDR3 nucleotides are TGTGCCACCAAGGCCCGATATCAAGAGACCCAGTACTTC. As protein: CATKARYQETQYF.

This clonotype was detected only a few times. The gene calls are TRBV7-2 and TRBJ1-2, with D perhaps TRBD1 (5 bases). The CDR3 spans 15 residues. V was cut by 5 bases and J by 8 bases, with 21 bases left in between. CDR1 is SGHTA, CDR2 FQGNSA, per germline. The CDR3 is CASSRSIGGSGGYTF. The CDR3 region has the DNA TGTGCCAGCAGCCGCAGTATTGGGGGTAGCGGCGGCTACACCTTC.

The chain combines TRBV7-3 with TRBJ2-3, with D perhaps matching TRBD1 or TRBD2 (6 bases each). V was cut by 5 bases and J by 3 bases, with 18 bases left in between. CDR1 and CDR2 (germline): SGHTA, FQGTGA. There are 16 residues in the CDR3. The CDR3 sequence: CASSPQGGRGTDTQYF. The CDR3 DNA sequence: TGTGCCAGCAGCCCCCAAGGGGGGCGCGGTACAGATACGCAGTATTTT.

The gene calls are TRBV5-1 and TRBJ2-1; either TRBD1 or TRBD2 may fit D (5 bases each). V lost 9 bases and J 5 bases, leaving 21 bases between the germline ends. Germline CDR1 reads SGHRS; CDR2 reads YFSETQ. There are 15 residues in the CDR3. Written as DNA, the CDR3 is TGCGCCACCAGATGGGGACCATCGCCGGACAATGAGCAGTTCTTC. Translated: CATRWGPSPDNEQFF.

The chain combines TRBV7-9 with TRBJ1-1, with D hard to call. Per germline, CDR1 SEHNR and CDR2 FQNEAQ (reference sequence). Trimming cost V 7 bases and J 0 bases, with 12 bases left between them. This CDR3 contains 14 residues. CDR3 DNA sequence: TGTGCCAGCAATAGCGCTTTGGTGAACACTGAAGCTTTCTTT. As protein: CASNSALVNTEAFF. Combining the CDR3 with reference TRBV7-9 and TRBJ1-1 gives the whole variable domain DTGVSQNPRHKITKRGQNVTFRCDPISEHNRLYWYRQTLGQGPEFLTYFQNEAQLEKSRLLSDRFSAERPKGSFSTLEIQRTEQGDSAMYLCASNSALVNTEAFFGQGTRLTVV.

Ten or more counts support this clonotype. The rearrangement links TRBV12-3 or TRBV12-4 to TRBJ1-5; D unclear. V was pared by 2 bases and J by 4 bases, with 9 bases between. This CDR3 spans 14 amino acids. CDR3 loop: CASSLLGENQPQHF. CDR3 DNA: TGTGCCAGCAGTTTATTGGGAGAGAATCAGCCCCAGCATTTT.

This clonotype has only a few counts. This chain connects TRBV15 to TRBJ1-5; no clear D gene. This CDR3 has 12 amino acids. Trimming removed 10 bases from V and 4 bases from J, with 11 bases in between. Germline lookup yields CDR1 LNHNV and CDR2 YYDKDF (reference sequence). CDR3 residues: CAISGDNQPQHF. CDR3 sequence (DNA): TGTGCCATCTCGGGAGATAATCAGCCCCAGCATTTT.

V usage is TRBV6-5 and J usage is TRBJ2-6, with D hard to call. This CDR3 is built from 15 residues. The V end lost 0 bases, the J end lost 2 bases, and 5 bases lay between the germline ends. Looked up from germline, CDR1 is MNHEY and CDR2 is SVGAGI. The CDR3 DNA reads TGTGCCAGCAGTTACTCCATAGCTGGGGCCAACGTCCTGACTTTC. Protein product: CASSYSIAGANVLTF.